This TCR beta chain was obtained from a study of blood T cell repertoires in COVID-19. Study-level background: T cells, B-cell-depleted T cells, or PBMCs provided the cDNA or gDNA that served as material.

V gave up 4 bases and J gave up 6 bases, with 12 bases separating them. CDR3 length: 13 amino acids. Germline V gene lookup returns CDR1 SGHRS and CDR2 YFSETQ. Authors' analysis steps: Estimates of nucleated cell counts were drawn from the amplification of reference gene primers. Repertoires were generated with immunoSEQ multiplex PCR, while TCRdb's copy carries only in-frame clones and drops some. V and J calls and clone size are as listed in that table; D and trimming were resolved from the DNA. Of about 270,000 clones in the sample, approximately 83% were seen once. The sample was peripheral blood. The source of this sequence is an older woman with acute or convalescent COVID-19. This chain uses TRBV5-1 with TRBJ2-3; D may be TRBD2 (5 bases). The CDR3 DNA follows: TGCGCCAGCAGCGGGAGTCAGTCTGATACGCAGTATTTT. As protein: CASSGSQSDTQYF.